One sample yielded the 22 T cell receptor beta chains listed below, sequenced in a study of CXCR3-negative and CXCR3-positive naive CD8 T cells. Study-wide points: A higher hydrophobicity marked the TRB CDR3s of CXCR3-positive naive cells versus CXCR3-negative naive cells.

These TCRs are of unknown antigen specificity. UMI-labeled TRB cDNA libraries were prepared by 5' RACE. TCRdb re-called the 5' RACE reads; one entry per CDR3 protein, DNA not given. The sample totals around 160,000 distinct CDR3 sequences. Sequenced input: naive CXCR3+ CD8+ T cells from blood. Subset reported: CD45RO-CCR7+CD27+CD95- naive CD8+ T cells expressing CXCR3 (TNR3+). These receptor sequences come from a human donor in good health. Some clones in this sample may be carry-over from other donors' samples.

The genes are TRBV5-1 and TRBJ2-1. The length of the CDR3 is 15 residues. Germline CDR1 reads SGHRS; CDR2 reads YFSETQ. The CDR3 sequence is CASSSGLGFDNEQFF.

The CDR3 sequence: CASSARTSGFVNEQFF. This sequence joins TRBV9 and TRBJ2-1; TCRdb lists TRBD2, though no DNA is available to test this call. CDR3 length: 16 amino acids. CDR1 SGDLS and CDR2 YYNGEE come from the germline V gene. Full variable domain (missing parts from reference TRBV9 and TRBJ2-1): DSGVTQTPKHLITATGQRVTLRCSPRSGDLSVYWYQQSLDQGLQFLIQYYNGEERAKGNILERFSAQQFPDLHSELNLSSLELGDSALYFCASSARTSGFVNEQFFGPGTRLTVL.

V gene TRBV7-8 combines with J gene TRBJ2-1; the TRBD2 assignment by TCRdb is unverifiable without DNA. The CDR3 contains 18 residues. CDR1 and CDR2 (germline): SGHVS, FQNEAQ. CDR3 loop: CASSLGLLAGGVYNEQFF.

J is TRBJ1-1 and V is TRBV7-9; no DNA is available, so the TRBD1 call from TCRdb remains unchecked. Germline-derived CDR1 and CDR2 are SEHNR and FQNEAQ (reference sequence). The CDR3 has 15 amino acids. CDR3 protein: CASSPHRGSDTEAFF.

The chain has TRBV9 and TRBJ2-7; TCRdb reports TRBD2, a call that lacks DNA to check it against. This CDR3 is built from 17 residues. CDR1 is SGDLS and CDR2 is YYNGEE in the germline V gene. Here the CDR3 reads CASSATSGRAYPIEQYF.

V and J are TRBV20-1 and TRBJ2-7; TCRdb returns TRBD2, unconfirmable since there is no DNA. This CDR3 spans 16 amino acids. Germline V CDR1 and CDR2: DFQATT, SNEGSKA (reference sequence). This CDR3 reads CSARDRGLAGGNKQYF.

The rearrangement joins TRBV28 to TRBJ1-5; checking the TCRdb D call of TRBD1 is not possible without DNA. Germline V lookup: CDR1 MDHEN, CDR2 SYDVKM. CDR3 length equals 15 residues. The CDR3 reads CASRPEGVGDQPQHF.

This chain connects TRBV3-1 to TRBJ2-7; TCRdb gives TRBD2 as the D gene, but with no DNA this cannot be confirmed. In germline, CDR1 is LGHDT, CDR2 YNNKEL (reference sequence). The CDR3 runs to 13 residues. The CDR3 loop reads CASSREPHYEQYF.

This CDR3 reads CASSERGPVAFF. The chain recombines TRBV2 with TRBJ1-1; TCRdb's D gene call, TRBD1, goes unchecked for lack of DNA. There are 12 residues in the CDR3. The germline V gene has CDR1 SNHLY and CDR2 FYNNEI.

The V gene is TRBV6-5, the J gene TRBJ2-1; the TCRdb call, TRBD2, lacks DNA for checking. The CDR3 is made up of 16 amino acids. Germline values: CDR1 MNHEY, CDR2 SVGAGI. The CDR3 region is CASKILAGGYYNEQFF.

The chain combines TRBV5-5 with TRBJ1-1. Germline V gene sequence: CDR1 SGHKS, CDR2 YYEKEE (reference sequence). CDR3 size: 13 residues. The CDR3 sequence is CASSNLGNTEAFF.

The chain links TRBV7-9 to TRBJ2-7. The CDR3 spans 13 residues. Germline lookup yields CDR1 SEHNR and CDR2 FQNEAQ (reference sequence). CDR3 amino acids: CASSSLEEREQYF.

V and J are TRBV19 and TRBJ2-1; checking the TCRdb D call of TRBD1 is not possible without DNA. The length of the CDR3 is 11 residues. Germline CDR1 reads LNHDA; CDR2 reads SQIVND (reference sequence). The CDR3 sequence is CATSGRAVLFF.

The rearrangement links TRBV7-9 to TRBJ1-1. The germline gives CDR1 SEHNR, CDR2 FQNEAQ (reference sequence). This CDR3 comprises 16 residues. CDR3: CASSSNVRPTNTEAFF.

The genes are TRBV7-2 and TRBJ2-7; TCRdb outputs TRBD2, but without DNA this stays unchecked. This CDR3 comprises 16 residues. Germline values: CDR1 SGHTA, CDR2 FQGNSA. The CDR3 sequence: CASSLARDLFSYEQYF.

The chain joins TRBV29-1 to TRBJ2-7; TCRdb indicates TRBD2, and absent DNA this call remains unverified. This CDR3 is 15 amino acids long. Germline CDR1 reads SQVTM; CDR2 reads ANQGSEA. CDR3 sequence: CSVEAVLAGVYEQYF.

The gene calls are TRBV7-9 and TRBJ2-7. The germline V gene encodes CDR1 SEHNR and CDR2 FQNEAQ (reference sequence). This CDR3 is 15 amino acids long. The CDR3 sequence is CASSPTWSEFYEQYF.

The chain couples TRBV27 to TRBJ1-5; TCRdb gives TRBD1 as the D gene, but with no DNA this cannot be confirmed. Germline loops: CDR1 MNHEY, CDR2 SMNVEV (reference sequence). The CDR3 loop spans 15 amino acids. The CDR3 loop is CASSSLMGGNQPQHF.

This chain links TRBV7-6 with TRBJ2-7; TCRdb designates TRBD2, a call that cannot be tested without DNA. The CDR3 runs to 16 residues. CDR1 SGHVS and CDR2 FNYEAQ come from the germline V gene. The chain's CDR3 is CASSPLAGPTAYEQYF.

This sequence joins TRBV23-1 and TRBJ2-2; as DNA is missing, the TRBD1 call by TCRdb cannot be tested. TRBV23-1 is labeled an ORF, and its function is uncertain. CDR3 length: 14 residues. CDR3: CASSQSHQGPQPFF.

The rearrangement joins TRBV7-9 to TRBJ2-3. Germline assignment: CDR1 SEHNR and CDR2 FQNEAQ (reference sequence). CDR3 length: 11 residues. The CDR3 is CASSLVDTQYF.

The V gene is TRBV7-8, the J gene TRBJ1-1; TCRdb's D call of TRBD1 is untestable without DNA. CDR3 length: 15 residues. Germline V gene sequence: CDR1 SGHVS, CDR2 FQNEAQ. CDR3 loop: CASSLARGGLTEAFF.